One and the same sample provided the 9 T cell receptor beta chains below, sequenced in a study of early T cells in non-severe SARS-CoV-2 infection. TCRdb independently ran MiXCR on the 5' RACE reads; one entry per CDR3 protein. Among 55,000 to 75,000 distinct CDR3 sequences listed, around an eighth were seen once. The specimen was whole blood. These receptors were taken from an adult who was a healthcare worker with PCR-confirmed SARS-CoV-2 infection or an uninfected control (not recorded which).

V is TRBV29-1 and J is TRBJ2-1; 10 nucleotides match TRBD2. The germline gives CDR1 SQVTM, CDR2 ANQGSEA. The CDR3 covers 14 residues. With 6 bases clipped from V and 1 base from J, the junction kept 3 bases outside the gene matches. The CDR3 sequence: CSVGSGRSYNEQFF. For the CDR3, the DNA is TGCAGCGTAGGTAGCGGGAGGTCCTACAATGAGCAGTTCTTC.

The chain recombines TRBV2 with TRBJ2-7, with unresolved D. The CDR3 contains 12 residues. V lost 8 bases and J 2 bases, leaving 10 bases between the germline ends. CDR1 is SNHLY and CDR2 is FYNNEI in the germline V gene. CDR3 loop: CASGFSPYEQYF. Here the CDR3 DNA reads TGTGCCAGCGGATTCTCACCCTACGAGCAGTACTTC.

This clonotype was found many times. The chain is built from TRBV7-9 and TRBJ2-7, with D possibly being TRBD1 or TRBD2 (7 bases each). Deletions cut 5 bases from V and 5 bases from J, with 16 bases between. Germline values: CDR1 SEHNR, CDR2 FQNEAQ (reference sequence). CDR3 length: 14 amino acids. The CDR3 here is CASSPPGGGNEQYF. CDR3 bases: TGTGCCAGCAGCCCCCCAGGGGGGGGGAACGAGCAGTACTTC.

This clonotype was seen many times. CDR3 bases: TGTGCCAGCAGCCCCAGGGTGGAGACTGAAGCTTTCTTT. As protein: CASSPRVETEAFF. V gene TRBV5-6 combines with J gene TRBJ1-1; D is possibly TRBD1 (5 bases). V was pared by 4 bases and J by 5 bases, with 12 bases between. CDR1 and CDR2 from the germline V gene are SGHDT and YYEEEE. The CDR3 is made up of 13 amino acids.

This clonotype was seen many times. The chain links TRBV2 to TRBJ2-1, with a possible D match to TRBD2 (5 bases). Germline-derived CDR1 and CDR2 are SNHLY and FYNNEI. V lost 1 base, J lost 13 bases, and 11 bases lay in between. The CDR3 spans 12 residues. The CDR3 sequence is CASSEEDWLQFF. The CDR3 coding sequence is TGTGCCAGCAGTGAAGAGGACTGGCTACAGTTCTTC.

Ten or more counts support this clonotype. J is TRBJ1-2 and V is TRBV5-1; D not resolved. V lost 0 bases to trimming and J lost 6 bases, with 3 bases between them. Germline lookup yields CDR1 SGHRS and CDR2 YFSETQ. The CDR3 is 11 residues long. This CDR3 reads CASSLGNGYTF. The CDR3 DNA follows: TGCGCCAGCAGCTTGGGGAATGGCTACACCTTC.

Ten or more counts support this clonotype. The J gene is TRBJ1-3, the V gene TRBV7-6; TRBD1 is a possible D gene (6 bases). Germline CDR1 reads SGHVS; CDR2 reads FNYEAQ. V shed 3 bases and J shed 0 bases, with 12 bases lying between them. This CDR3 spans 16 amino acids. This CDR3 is CASSLGASYSGNTIYF. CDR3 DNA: TGTGCCAGCAGCTTGGGGGCGAGTTACTCTGGAAACACCATATATTTT. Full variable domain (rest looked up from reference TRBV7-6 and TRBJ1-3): GAGVSQSPRYKVTKRGQDVALRCDPISGHVSLYWYRQALGQGPEFLTYFNYEAQQDKSGLPNDRFSAERPEGSISTLTIQRTEQRDSAMYRCASSLGASYSGNTIYFGEGSWLTVV.

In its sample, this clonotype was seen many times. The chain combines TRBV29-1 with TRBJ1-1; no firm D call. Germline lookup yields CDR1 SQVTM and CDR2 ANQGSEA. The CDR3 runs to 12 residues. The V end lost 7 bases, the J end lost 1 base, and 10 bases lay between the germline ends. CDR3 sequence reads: CSARDWNTEAFF. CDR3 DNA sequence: TGCAGCGCCCGAGACTGGAACACTGAAGCTTTCTTT.

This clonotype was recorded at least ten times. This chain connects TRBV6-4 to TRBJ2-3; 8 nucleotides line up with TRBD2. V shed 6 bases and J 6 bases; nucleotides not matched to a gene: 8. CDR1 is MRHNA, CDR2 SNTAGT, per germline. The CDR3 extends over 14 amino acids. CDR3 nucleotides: TGTGCCAGCAGCCAAACTAGCGGTCCCGATACGCAGTATTTT. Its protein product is CASSQTSGPDTQYF.